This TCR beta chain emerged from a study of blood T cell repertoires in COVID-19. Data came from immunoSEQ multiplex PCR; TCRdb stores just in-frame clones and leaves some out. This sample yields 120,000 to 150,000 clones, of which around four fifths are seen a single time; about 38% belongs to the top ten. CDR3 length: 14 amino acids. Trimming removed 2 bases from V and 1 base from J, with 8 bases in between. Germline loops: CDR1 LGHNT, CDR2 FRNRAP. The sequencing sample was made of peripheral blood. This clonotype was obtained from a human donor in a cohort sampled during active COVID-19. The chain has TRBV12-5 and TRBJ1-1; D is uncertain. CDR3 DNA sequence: TGTGCTAGTGGTTTGCGCACAACGAACACTGAAGCTTTCTTT. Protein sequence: CASGLRTTNTEAFF.